In its sample, the clone carrying this T cell receptor (beta chain) was seen once. V dropped 3 bases and J dropped 7; count of bases not matched to a gene: 5. Germline V gene data show CDR1 as SGHRS and CDR2 as YFSETQ. The CDR3 sequence is 15 residues long. Patients from Seattle were sampled longitudinally, starting during active infection. The entry originates in a study of blood T cell repertoires in COVID-19. Overall study context: Donors in the United States, Italy and Spain gave samples during acute or convalescent COVID-19. T cells, B-cell-depleted T cells, or PBMCs provided the cDNA or gDNA that served as material.

Per the study methods: Estimation of nucleated cell counts relied on the amplification of reference gene primers. The assay was immunoSEQ multiplex PCR, and TCRdb's table has in-frame clones only and misses some. V and J calls and clone size are those listed in that table; D and trimming were worked out from the DNA. The table has some 350,000 clones, 87% seen once. This receptor was taken from a woman aged 45-65 years with COVID-19, enrolled during active disease. The chain is built from TRBV5-1 and TRBJ1-6, with 9 bases identical to TRBD1. What was sequenced was peripheral blood. The CDR3 spells CASSSGQGNNSPLHF. In DNA form, the CDR3 reads TGCGCCAGCAGCTCGGGACAGGGTAACAATTCACCCCTCCACTTT.